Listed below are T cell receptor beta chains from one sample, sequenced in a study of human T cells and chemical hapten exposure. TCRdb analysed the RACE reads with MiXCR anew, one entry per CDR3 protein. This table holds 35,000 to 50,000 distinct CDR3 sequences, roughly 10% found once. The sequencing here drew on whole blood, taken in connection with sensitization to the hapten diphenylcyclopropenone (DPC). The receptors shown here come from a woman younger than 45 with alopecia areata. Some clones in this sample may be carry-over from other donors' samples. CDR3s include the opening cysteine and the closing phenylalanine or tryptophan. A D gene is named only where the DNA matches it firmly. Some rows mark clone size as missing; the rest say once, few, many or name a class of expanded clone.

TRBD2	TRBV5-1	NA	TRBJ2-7	CASSSPGGAEQYF	TGCGCCAGCAGCTCCCCGGGGGGAGCCGAGCAGTACTTC
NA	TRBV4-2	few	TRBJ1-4	CASSPGQNNEKLFF	TGTGCCAGCAGCCCGGGGCAGAATAATGAAAAACTGTTTTTT
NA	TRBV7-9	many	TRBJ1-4	CASSLSGNEKLFF	TGTGCCAGCAGCTTAAGCGGGAATGAAAAACTGTTTTTT
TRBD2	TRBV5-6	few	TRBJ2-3	CVSSLRGGANTQYF	TGTGTCAGCAGCCTGCGCGGGGGGGCAAATACGCAGTATTTT
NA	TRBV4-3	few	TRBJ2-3	CTSSQSHGLGAPDTQYF	TGCACCAGCAGCCAGTCTCACGGTTTAGGGGCCCCAGATACGCAGTATTTT
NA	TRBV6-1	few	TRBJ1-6	CASSEGEDSPLHF	TGTGCCAGCAGTGAAGGCGAAGATTCACCCCTCCACTTT
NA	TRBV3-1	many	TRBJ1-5	CASSRAGGQPQHF	TGTGCCAGCAGCCGCGCGGGGGGTCAGCCCCAGCATTTT
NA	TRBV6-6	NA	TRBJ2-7	CASSTVPYEQYF	TGTGCCAGCAGTACGGTACCCTACGAGCAGTACTTC
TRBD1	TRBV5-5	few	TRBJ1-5	CASSLAGGANSRPQHF	TGTGCCAGCAGCTTGGCAGGGGGCGCGAATTCTAGGCCCCAGCATTTT
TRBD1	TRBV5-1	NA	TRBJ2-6	CASSLGQGPTWGANVLTF	TGCGCCAGCAGCCTAGGACAGGGTCCTACCTGGGGGGCCAACGTCCTGACTTTC
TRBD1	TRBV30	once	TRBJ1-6	CAWSSGTGGNSPLHF	TGTGCCTGGAGTTCCGGGACAGGGGGAAATTCACCCCTCCACTTT
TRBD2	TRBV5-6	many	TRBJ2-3	CASSLGTSSDTQYF	TGTGCCAGCAGCTTAGGGACTAGCTCAGATACGCAGTATTTT
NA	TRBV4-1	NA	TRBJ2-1	CASSQVKGIEQFF	TGCGCCAGCAGCCAAGTAAAGGGGATTGAGCAGTTCTTC
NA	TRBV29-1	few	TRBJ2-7	CSAGEYEQYF	TGCAGCGCGGGGGAATACGAGCAGTACTTC
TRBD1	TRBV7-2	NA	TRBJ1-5	CASSSRQGTQPQHF	TGTGCCAGCAGCTCCAGACAGGGGACTCAGCCCCAGCATTTT
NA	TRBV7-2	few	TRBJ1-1	CASILNRNTEAFF	TGTGCCAGCATCCTTAACCGAAACACTGAAGCTTTCTTT
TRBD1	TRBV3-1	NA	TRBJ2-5	CASSPSGGAETQYF	TGTGCCAGCAGCCCATCAGGGGGCGCAGAGACCCAGTACTTC
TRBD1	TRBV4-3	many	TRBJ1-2	CASSQERQGVHGYTF	TGCGCCAGCAGCCAAGAACGACAGGGGGTTCATGGCTACACCTTC
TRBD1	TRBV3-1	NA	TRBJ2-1	CASSLRSGQGRNEQFF	TGTGCCAGCAGCCTAAGGTCGGGACAGGGGAGGAATGAGCAGTTCTTC
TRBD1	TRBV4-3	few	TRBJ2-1	CASSQGTGGSYNEQFF	TGCGCCAGCAGCCAGGGGACAGGGGGATCCTACAATGAGCAGTTCTTC
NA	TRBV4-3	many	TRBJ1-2	CASSRGGLRKYGYTF	TGCGCCAGCAGCCGAGGGGGACTGAGAAAATATGGCTACACCTTC
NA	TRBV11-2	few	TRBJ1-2	CASSPRTDNYGYTF	TGTGCCAGCAGCCCCCGGACAGACAACTATGGCTACACCTTC
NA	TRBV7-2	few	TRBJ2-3	CASSRRGTSDTDTQYF	TGTGCCAGCAGCCGCCGAGGGACATCCGACACAGATACGCAGTATTTT
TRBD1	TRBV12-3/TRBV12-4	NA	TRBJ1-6	CASSFAGGYGALHF	TGTGCCAGCAGTTTCGCAGGGGGTTATGGAGCCCTCCACTTT
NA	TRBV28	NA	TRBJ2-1	CASSRTYNEQFF	TGTGCCAGCAGTCGAACCTACAATGAGCAGTTCTTC
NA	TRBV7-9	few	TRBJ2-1	CASSQGGALLNNEQFF	TGTGCCAGCAGCCAAGGGGGGGCCCTTCTTAACAATGAGCAGTTCTTC
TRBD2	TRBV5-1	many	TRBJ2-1	CASSLETSGVNEQFF	TGCGCCAGCAGCTTGGAGACTAGCGGGGTCAATGAGCAGTTCTTC
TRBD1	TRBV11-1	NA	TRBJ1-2	CASSRGTGGADGYTF	TGTGCCAGCAGCCGCGGGACAGGGGGCGCGGATGGCTACACCTTC
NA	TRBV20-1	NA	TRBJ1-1	CTYGGGNTEAFF	TGCACCTACGGGGGCGGGAACACTGAAGCTTTCTTT
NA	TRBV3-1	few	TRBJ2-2	CASSQGTELPGELFF	TGTGCCAGCAGCCAAGGGACGGAGTTGCCCGGGGAGCTGTTTTTT
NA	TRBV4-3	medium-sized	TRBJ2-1	CASSQDYMASVRNEQFF	TGCGCCAGCAGCCAAGATTATATGGCTAGCGTTAGGAATGAGCAGTTCTTC
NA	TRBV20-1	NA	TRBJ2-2	CSAREEGMVTGELFF	TGCAGTGCTAGAGAGGAGGGAATGGTTACCGGGGAGCTGTTTTTT
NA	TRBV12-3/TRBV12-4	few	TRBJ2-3	CASSLGRHTDTQYF	TGTGCCAGCAGTCTAGGACGGCACACAGATACGCAGTATTTT
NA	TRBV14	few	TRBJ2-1	CASSFAVASNYNEQFF	TGTGCCAGCAGCTTCGCGGTGGCTAGCAATTACAATGAGCAGTTCTTC
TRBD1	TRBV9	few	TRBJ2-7	CASSYDRVPYEQYF	TGTGCCAGCAGTTACGACAGGGTCCCCTACGAGCAGTACTTC
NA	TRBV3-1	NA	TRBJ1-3	CASSQDPGSGNTIYF	TGTGCCAGCAGCCAAGATCCCGGCTCTGGAAACACCATATATTTT
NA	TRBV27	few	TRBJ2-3	CASKRVNTDTQFF	TGTGCCAGCAAGCGGGTGAACACAGATACGCAGTTTTTT
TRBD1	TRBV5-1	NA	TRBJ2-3	CASARTGDLDTQYF	TGCGCCAGCGCTAGGACAGGGGATTTAGATACGCAGTATTTT
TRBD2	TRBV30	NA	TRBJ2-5	CAWSPGLAGGPRETQYF	TGTGCCTGGAGTCCCGGACTAGCGGGGGGGCCTCGGGAGACCCAGTACTTC
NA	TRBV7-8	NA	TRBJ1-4	CASSLGWEKLFF	TGTGCCAGCAGCTTGGGCTGGGAAAAACTGTTTTTT
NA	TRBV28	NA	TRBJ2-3	CASSRQETGYTDTQYF	TGTGCCAGCAGCAGGCAGGAGACCGGATACACAGATACGCAGTATTTT
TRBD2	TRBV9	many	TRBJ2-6	CASSVRGDASGANVLTF	TGTGCCAGCAGCGTACGGGGGGACGCCTCTGGGGCCAACGTCCTGACTTTC
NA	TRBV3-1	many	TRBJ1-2	CASSQVVSSYGYTF	TGTGCCAGCAGCCAAGTTGTCAGTTCCTATGGCTACACCTTC
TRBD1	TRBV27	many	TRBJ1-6	CASSVTGTGVSPLHF	TGTGCCAGCAGTGTGACCGGGACAGGGGTTTCACCCCTCCACTTT
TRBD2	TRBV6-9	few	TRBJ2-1	CASSYAHGAGSPSYNEQFF	TGTGCCAGCAGTTATGCACATGGAGCGGGGAGTCCCTCCTACAATGAGCAGTTCTTC
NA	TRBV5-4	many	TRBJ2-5	CASSLAGAQETQYF	TGTGCCAGCAGCTTGGCCGGGGCTCAAGAGACCCAGTACTTC
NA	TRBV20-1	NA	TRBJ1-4	CPASGTPNEKLFF	TGCCCCGCATCTGGGACCCCAAATGAAAAACTGTTTTTT
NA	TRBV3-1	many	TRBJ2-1	CASSREGFEQFF	TGTGCCAGCAGCCGAGAGGGTTTTGAGCAGTTCTTC
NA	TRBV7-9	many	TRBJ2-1	CASSSGWLSSYNEQFF	TGTGCCAGCAGCTCCGGCTGGCTCAGCTCCTACAATGAGCAGTTCTTC
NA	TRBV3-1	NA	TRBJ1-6	CASSQVRSPLHF	TGTGCCAGCAGCCAAGTCCGATCACCCCTCCACTTT